This T cell receptor (beta chain) was identified in a study of blood T cell repertoires in COVID-19 (dated by TCRdb to about 2020). With regard to the full study: Samples covering the acute and convalescent phases of COVID-19 were provided by collaborators in the United States, Italy and Spain. The material from the prospective study consisted of cDNA or gDNA derived from T cells, B-cell-depleted T cells, or PBMCs. The dataset comprised deeply sampled blood TCRbeta repertoires from subjects exposed to, actively infected with, or recovered from COVID-19. A freely available public database, intended as a resource for researchers studying the immune response to SARS-CoV-2, is where the repertoires were released. Samples were obtained from the ongoing ImmuneRACE study (first 160 participants) and from 1,254 subjects provided by 6 global collaborators. Nearly every sample came with metadata listing a de-identified subject ID, COVID-19 status, age in years and sex. Where available, HLA class I and class II types were taken from metadata supplied by the sample provider and were not determined by assay-based typing.

In regard to this clone: What antigen it recognizes has not been identified. No quality values exist for individual bases; no much larger clone is one base distant.

At one collaborating source in Seattle, patients were enrolled during active infection and were followed longitudinally through the course of disease. The collaborating institutions used their own protocols to collect whole blood in K2EDTA tubes. For TCRbeta analysis, collaborators shipped samples as frozen whole blood, isolated PBMCs, or DNA extracted from either of those sample types. What the study reported, not specific to this receptor: Clinical and demographic metadata were provided uncurated, with the amount varying by source and participant.

TCRbeta CDR3 regions were amplified from genomic DNA by means of the immunoSEQ Assay, a bias-controlled multiplex PCR. Processing in the source paper ran as follows. Within the assay, amplification of reference gene primers was used to estimate how many nucleated cells each sample contained. To quantify the absolute abundance of each unique TCRbeta CDR3 rearrangement, sequence reads were collapsed and filtered. Productive Simpson clonality was computed per sample as the square root of Simpson's diversity index over productive rearrangements. TCRdb mirrors the immuneACCESS table, restricted to in-frame sequences. Some clones are absent from its copies; in checked studies, under half trace to an unresolved V gene, and the reason for the others is unknown. V and J calls and clone size are given by that table; D and trimming were obtained from the DNA. The sample records some 200,000 clones, about 84% of which are singletons. Approximately 8% of the sample rests with the top ten.

The receptor was isolated from a woman over 75 with COVID-19, enrolled during active disease. Sequencing was carried out using peripheral blood.

At the DNA level, the sequence is TGTGCCAGCAGCATCGGGACAGGATTTTTAGGGTCTGGCTACACCTTC. This yields the protein CASSIGTGFLGSGYTF. The chain was built from TRBV3-1 (or the pseudogene TRBV3-2) and TRBJ1-2, and 8 junction bases match TRBD1. The germline V end is reduced by 5 bases and the J end by 7 bases; junction bases left unmatched: 15. Including cysteine and phenylalanine, the CDR3 has 16 amino acids. Only CDR3 DNA remains: 48 bases, in frame from the first base. The CDR1 and CDR2 encoded by the germline V gene (reference sequence) are LGHDT and YNNKEL.